This T cell receptor beta chain was retrieved from a study of CD8 T cells in ankylosing spondylitis. Overall study findings and caveats: Significant enrichment of disease-linked clones was reported in matched ankylosing spondylitis synovial fluid. What appeared characteristic of ankylosing spondylitis blood was a TCR beta motif of eight highly homologous variants. Disease-associated clones were CD8+ and fairly uncommon in peripheral blood.

TCR beta libraries were made by quantitative 5'-RACE with molecular barcodes. TCRdb independently ran MiXCR on the 5' RACE reads; one entry per CDR3 protein. The sample holds approximately 130,000 distinct CDR3 sequences, over 7% seen once. This clonotype occurred many times. Its antigen is currently unknown. This CDR3 is 15 amino acids long. Germline lookup yields CDR1 SGHTA and CDR2 FQGNSA. Trimming pared 1 base from V and 6 bases from J, leaving 12 bases between. This rearrangement joins TRBV7-2 to TRBJ2-2, with D possibly TRBD2 on 6 matching bases. This TCR was recovered from a male donor with ankylosing spondylitis or in good health (not recorded which). Sequences were obtained from blood, either unsorted or a sorted T cell fraction (not recorded which). The CDR3 DNA is TGTGCCAGCAGCTTAGTCGGGAGTCTATCCGGGGAGCTGTTTTTT. Translating it yields CASSLVGSLSGELFF.